The TCR beta chain described here comes from a study of blood T cell repertoires in COVID-19. Study summary: Samples taken during acute and convalescent COVID-19 were collected in the United States, Italy and Spain. Nucleic acid was either cDNA or gDNA, and it came from T cells, B-cell-depleted T cells, or PBMCs.

In the original processing: Reference gene primers were amplified, and this amplification served to estimate nucleated cell counts. Sequencing used immunoSEQ multiplex PCR; TCRdb keeps in-frame clones, though not all of them. V, J and clone size are those of that table, while D and trimming were read from the DNA. The sample has 300,000 to 400,000 clones, around 87% seen once. This CDR3 spans 14 amino acids. Germline CDR1 is SGHTA and CDR2 is FQGNSA. Trimming cost V 5 bases and J 1 base; bases outside gene matches: 5. The chain has TRBV7-2 and TRBJ2-7; 7 bases are shared with TRBD2. The sequence was collected from a man aged 45-65 years with active or convalescent COVID-19. Sequenced sample: peripheral blood. CDR3 loop: CASSRDYTSYEQYF. Here the CDR3 DNA reads TGTGCCAGCAGCCGGGACTACACGTCCTACGAGCAGTACTTC.